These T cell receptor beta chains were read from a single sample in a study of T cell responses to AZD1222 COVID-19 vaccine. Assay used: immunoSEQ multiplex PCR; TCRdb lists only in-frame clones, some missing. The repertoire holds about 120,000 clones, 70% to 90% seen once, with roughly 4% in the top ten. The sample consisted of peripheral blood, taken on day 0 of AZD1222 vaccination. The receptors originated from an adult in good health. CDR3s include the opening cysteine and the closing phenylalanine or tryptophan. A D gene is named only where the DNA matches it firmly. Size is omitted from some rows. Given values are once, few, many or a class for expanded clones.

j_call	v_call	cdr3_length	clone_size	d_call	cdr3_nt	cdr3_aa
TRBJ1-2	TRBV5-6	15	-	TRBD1	TGTGCCAGCAGCTGGCCGACAGGGGTAAAGGATGGCTACACCTTC	CASSWPTGVKDGYTF
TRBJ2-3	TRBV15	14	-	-	TGTGCCACCAGCAGAGGAGACAGCACAGATACGCAGTATTTT	CATSRGDSTDTQYF
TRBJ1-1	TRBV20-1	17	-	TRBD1	TGCAGTGCTGGTGGTTTCAACGAGGGACAGGAAAGGAATGAAGCTTTCTTT	CSAGGFNEGQERNEAFF
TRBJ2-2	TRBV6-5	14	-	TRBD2	TGTGCCAGCACCCCGGGGGGGGGCACCGGGGAGCTGTTTTTT	CASTPGGGTGELFF
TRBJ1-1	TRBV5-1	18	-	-	TGCGCCAGCAGCTTAGAGGTAGCACAGGGTGCGATGAACACTGAAGCTTTCTTT	CASSLEVAQGAMNTEAFF
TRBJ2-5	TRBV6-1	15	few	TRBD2	TGTGCCAGCAGTGAAGATAGCGGGGGGGCAGAGACCCAGTACTTC	CASSEDSGGAETQYF
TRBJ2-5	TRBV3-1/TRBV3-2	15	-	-	TGTGCCAGCAGCCAAGATCTCACTCTGGAAGAGACCCAGTACTTC	CASSQDLTLEETQYF
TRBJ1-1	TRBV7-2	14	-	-	TGTGCCAGCAGCTCAAGGACTGGGAACACTGAAGCTTTCTTT	CASSSRTGNTEAFF
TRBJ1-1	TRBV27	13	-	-	TGTGCCAGCAGAGCACTCAACAGGGATCGAGCTTTCTTT	CASRALNRDRAFF
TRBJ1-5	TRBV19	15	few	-	TGTGCCAGTTCAGGAGAGCCCTATAGCAATCAGCCCCAGCATTTT	CASSGEPYSNQPQHF
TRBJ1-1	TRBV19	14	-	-	TGTGCCAGTAGTATTATAGGGAGCGGGACTGAAGCTTTCTTT	CASSIIGSGTEAFF
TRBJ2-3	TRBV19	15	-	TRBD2	TGTGCCAGTAGCCCCATCGGGGGGGCAACAGATACGCAGTATTTT	CASSPIGGATDTQYF
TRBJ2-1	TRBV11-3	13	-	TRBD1	TGTGCCAGCAGCTTATACAGGGGCCGTGAGCAGTTCTTC	CASSLYRGREQFF
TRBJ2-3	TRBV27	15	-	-	TGTGCCAGCAGTTTAAAGGTTACGTTCACAGATACGCAGTATTTT	CASSLKVTFTDTQYF
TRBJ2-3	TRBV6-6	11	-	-	TGTGCCAGCAGCCCCGGGGTGCTGCAGTATTTT	CASSPGVLQYF
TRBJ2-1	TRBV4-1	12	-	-	TGCGCCAGCAGCCAGCCCCTCCTAGAGCAGTTCTTC	CASSQPLLEQFF
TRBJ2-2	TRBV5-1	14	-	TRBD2	TGCGCCAGTAGCGGGGCATCCCCCACCGGGGAGCTGTTTTTT	CASSGASPTGELFF
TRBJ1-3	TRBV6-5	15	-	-	TGTGCCAGCTCGGAGGACAACCACTCTGGAAACACCATATATTTT	CASSEDNHSGNTIYF
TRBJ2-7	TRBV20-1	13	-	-	TGCAGTGCTAGTCGGGAAGTTCACTACGAGCAGTACTTC	CSASREVHYEQYF
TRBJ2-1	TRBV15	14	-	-	TGTGCCACCAGCAGAGATGCGGCAGCGAGGGAACAGTTCTTC	CATSRDAAAREQFF
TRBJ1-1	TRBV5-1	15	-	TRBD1	TGCGCCAGCAGCCTAGCCGCAGGGGGCAACACTGAAGCTTTCTTT	CASSLAAGGNTEAFF
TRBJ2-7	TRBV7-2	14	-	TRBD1	TGTGCCAGCAGGAAGGACAGGGGGCATAACGAGCAGTACTTC	CASRKDRGHNEQYF
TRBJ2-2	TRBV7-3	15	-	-	TGTGCCAGCAGCAACAGGGCACAGGGTCACGGGGAGCTGTTTTTT	CASSNRAQGHGELFF
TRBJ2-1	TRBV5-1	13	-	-	TGCGCCAGCAAGAGAGGGGGTAACGATGAGCAGTTCTTC	CASKRGGNDEQFF
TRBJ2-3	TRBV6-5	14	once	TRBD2	TGTGCCAGCAGGGGACTAGCGGGGGCAGATACGCAGTATTTT	CASRGLAGADTQYF
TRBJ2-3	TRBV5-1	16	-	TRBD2	TGCGCCAGCAGCGGAGGGACTAGCGGGGGCCCGGGGACGCAGTATTTT	CASSGGTSGGPGTQYF
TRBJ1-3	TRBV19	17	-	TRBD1	TGTGCCAGTAGTATCCCGACAGGTGGGACAGCAGGAAACACCATATATTTT	CASSIPTGGTAGNTIYF
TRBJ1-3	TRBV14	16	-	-	TGTGCCAGCAGCCAAGGTTTTCCGGCAGCTGGAAACACCATATATTTT	CASSQGFPAAGNTIYF
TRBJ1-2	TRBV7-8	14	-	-	TGTGCCAGCAGCTTAAGCCACGCTAACTATGGCTACACCTTC	CASSLSHANYGYTF
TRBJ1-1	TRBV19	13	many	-	TGTGCCAGCGGACTTCTCGGGGACACTGAAGCTTTCTTT	CASGLLGDTEAFF
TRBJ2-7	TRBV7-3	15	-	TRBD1	TGTGCCAGCAGCTTAACGGGACAGGGGATCTACGAGCAGTACTTC	CASSLTGQGIYEQYF
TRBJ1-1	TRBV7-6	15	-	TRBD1	TGTGCCAGCAGCCTCTGGGACAGGGGGAACACTGAAGCTTTCTTT	CASSLWDRGNTEAFF
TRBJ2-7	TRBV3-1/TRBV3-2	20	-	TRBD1	TGTGCCAGCAGCCAAGTTCAGCCGGCCAGGGGGCGCAGTGCCTACTACGAGCAGTACTTC	CASSQVQPARGRSAYYEQYF
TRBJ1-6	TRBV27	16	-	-	TGTGCCAGCTCCGAGCGGCAGTCAACCTATAATTCACCCCTCCACTTT	CASSERQSTYNSPLHF
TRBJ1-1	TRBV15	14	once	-	TGTGCCACCAGCAGAAACAGGGAGAACACTGAAGCTTTCTTT	CATSRNRENTEAFF
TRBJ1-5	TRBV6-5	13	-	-	TGTGCCAGTCAGAGAGGGGGCAATCAGCCCCAGCATTTT	CASQRGGNQPQHF
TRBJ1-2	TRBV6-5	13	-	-	TGTGCCAGCAGTCACAGCACTAACTATGGCTACACCTTC	CASSHSTNYGYTF
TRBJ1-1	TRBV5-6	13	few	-	TGTGCCAGCAGCTTCAGAGCCACTGGGCCAGCTTTCTTT	CASSFRATGPAFF
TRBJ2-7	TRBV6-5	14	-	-	TGTGCCAGCAGTTACTCGGTGGGGACCTACGAGCAGTACTTC	CASSYSVGTYEQYF
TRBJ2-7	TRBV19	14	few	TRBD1	TGTGCCAGTAGGGGACAGGGTGAAGTCCACGAGCAGTACTTC	CASRGQGEVHEQYF
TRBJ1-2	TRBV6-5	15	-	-	TGTGCCAGCAGCGCGGGACGGAGAGCTAACTATGGCTACACCTTC	CASSAGRRANYGYTF